These 11 T cell receptor beta chains were all obtained from the same sample, sequenced in a study of cytomegalovirus exposure and HLA in healthy donors. The primer mix had 60 Vbeta and 13 Jbeta primers. Clones were sequenced by immunoSEQ multiplex PCR, and TCRdb holds only the in-frame ones, with some missing. Among about 100,000 clones listed, around 81% were seen once. The sample consisted of PBMCs. These receptors all stem from a man in his forties or fifties in good health and CMV-seropositive.

The rearrangement uses TRBV7-9 and TRBJ2-1, with TRBD2 matching over 7 bases. The CDR3 has 15 amino acids. J gave up 8 bases and V 5 bases, and 12 bases lay outside the gene matches. The V gene's germline CDR1 is SEHNR and CDR2 FQNEAQ (reference sequence). This CDR3 reads CASSPSSGKVDEQFF. In nucleotides, the CDR3 is TGTGCCAGCAGCCCGTCTAGCGGTAAGGTGGATGAGCAGTTCTTC.

This chain's CDR3 is CASRQPEDTEAFF. The CDR3 DNA reads TGTGCCAGCAGGCAACCAGAGGACACTGAAGCTTTCTTT. The V gene is TRBV6-6, the J gene TRBJ1-1; no definite D call. The V gene's germline CDR1 is MNHNY and CDR2 SVGAGI (reference sequence). The length of the CDR3 is 13 residues. Trimming shortened V by 6 bases and J by 3 bases, and 11 bases separated the two germline ends.

The CDR3 coding sequence is TGTGCCAGCAGCATGACTAGCGGGGGGGCCGTTGAGCAGTTCTTC. As protein: CASSMTSGGAVEQFF. The chain couples TRBV7-6 to TRBJ2-1; 14 bases agree with TRBD2. This CDR3 spans 15 amino acids. The V gene end was trimmed by 5 bases and the J gene end by 9 bases; junction bases not matched to a gene: 6. The germline V gene has CDR1 SGHVS and CDR2 FNYEAQ. The full variable domain, with the rest looked up from reference TRBV7-6 and TRBJ2-1, is GAGVSQSPRYKVTKRGQDVALRCDPISGHVSLYWYRQALGQGPEFLTYFNYEAQQDKSGLPNDRFSAERPEGSISTLTIQRTEQRDSAMYRCASSMTSGGAVEQFFGPGTRLTVL.

The chain joins TRBV19 to TRBJ1-2; D remains ambiguous. The CDR3 runs 14 residues. CDR1 and CDR2 (germline): LNHDA, SQIVND (reference sequence). Trimming removed 4 bases at V and 8 bases at J, with 17 bases between. This CDR3 is CASSSRQAARGYTF. The CDR3 bases are TGTGCCAGTAGTAGTCGTCAGGCAGCTCGGGGCTACACCTTC.

The V gene is TRBV27, the J gene TRBJ2-7; the D gene is possibly TRBD1 (6 bases). The germline V gene has CDR1 MNHEY and CDR2 SMNVEV (reference sequence). V dropped 0 bases and J dropped 5 bases, with 14 bases sitting between them. This CDR3 has 15 residues. The CDR3 here is CASSLSFGQSDEQYF. The CDR3 bases are TGTGCCAGCAGTTTATCCTTTGGACAGAGCGACGAGCAGTACTTC.

With regard to this clone: The same CDR3 arises from other DNA sequences in this sample as well. V and J are TRBV19 and TRBJ2-1, with 11 positions matching TRBD2. This CDR3 comprises 17 residues. The germline V gene has CDR1 LNHDA and CDR2 SQIVND (reference sequence). The V segment lost 3 bases and the J segment 7 bases; nucleotides outside the gene matches: 11. CDR3 protein: CASSILAGGQGGNEQFF. The CDR3 DNA sequence: TGTGCCAGTAGTATTTTAGCGGGAGGGCAAGGCGGAAATGAGCAGTTCTTC.

The J gene is TRBJ2-5, the V gene TRBV7-5; the table's D call, TRBD2, was not checked against the DNA. TRBV7-5 is a pseudogene segment. CDR3 length: 17 amino acids. The CDR3 region has the DNA TGTGTCAGAACCAAGACATCCACGGGGGGCAAGGTGGAGACCCAGTACTTC. It specifies CVRTKTSTGGKVETQYF.

This clone was detected only a few times. The V and J genes are TRBV7-9 and TRBJ2-7; 15 bases match TRBD2. CDR1 and CDR2 (germline): SEHNR, FQNEAQ (reference sequence). This CDR3 has 16 amino acids. With 4 bases clipped from V and 6 bases from J, the junction kept 7 bases outside the gene matches. In DNA, the CDR3 is TGTGCCAGCAGCTCAGGACTAGCGGGGGGGCCGGGCGAGCAGTACTTC. Its translation: CASSSGLAGGPGEQYF. The entire variable domain, with the rest obtained from reference TRBV7-9 and TRBJ2-7, is as follows: DTGVSQNPRHKITKRGQNVTFRCDPISEHNRLYWYRQTLGQGPEFLTYFQNEAQLEKSRLLSDRFSAERPKGSFSTLEIQRTEQGDSAMYLCASSSGLAGGPGEQYFGPGTRLTVT.

The gene calls are TRBV7-9 and TRBJ1-5; D call uncertain. Trimming shortened V by 1 base and J by 3 bases, and 10 bases separated the two germline ends. This CDR3 has 15 residues. Germline V CDR1 and CDR2: SEHNR, FQNEAQ (reference sequence). CDR3 loop: CASSLGLGNNQPQHF. The CDR3 DNA reads TGTGCCAGCAGCTTAGGGCTAGGCAACAATCAGCCCCAGCATTTT.

The J gene is TRBJ2-5, the V gene TRBV6-1; D not resolved. The CDR3 length is 14 residues. The germline gives CDR1 MNHNS, CDR2 SASEGT. V was clipped by 2 bases and J by 4 bases, with 11 bases between them. CDR3 sequence reads: CASSEISIAETQYF. CDR3 DNA: TGTGCCAGCAGTGAAATTTCAATAGCAGAGACCCAGTACTTC.

This chain links TRBV6-6 with TRBJ2-7, with D possibly TRBD2 on 6 matching bases. Looked up from germline, CDR1 is MNHNY and CDR2 is SVGAGI (reference sequence). Trimming removed 3 bases at V and 0 bases at J, with 12 bases between. The CDR3 totals 15 residues. CDR3 in amino acids: CASSYTRDHSYEQYF. Here the CDR3 DNA reads TGTGCCAGCAGTTATACGCGGGACCACTCCTACGAGCAGTACTTC.